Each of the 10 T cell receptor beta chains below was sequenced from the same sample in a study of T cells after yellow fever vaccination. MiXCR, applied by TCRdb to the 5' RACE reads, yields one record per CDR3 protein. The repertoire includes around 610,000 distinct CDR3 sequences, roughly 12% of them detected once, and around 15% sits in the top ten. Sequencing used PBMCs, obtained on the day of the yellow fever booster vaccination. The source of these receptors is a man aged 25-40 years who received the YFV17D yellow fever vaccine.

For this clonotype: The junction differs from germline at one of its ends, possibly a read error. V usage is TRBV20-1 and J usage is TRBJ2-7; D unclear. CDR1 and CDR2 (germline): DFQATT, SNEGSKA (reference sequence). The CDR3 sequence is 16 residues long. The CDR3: CCARWGMGPFSYEQYF. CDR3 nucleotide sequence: TGCTGTGCTAGGTGGGGTATGGGCCCCTTCTCCTACGAGCAGTACTTC.

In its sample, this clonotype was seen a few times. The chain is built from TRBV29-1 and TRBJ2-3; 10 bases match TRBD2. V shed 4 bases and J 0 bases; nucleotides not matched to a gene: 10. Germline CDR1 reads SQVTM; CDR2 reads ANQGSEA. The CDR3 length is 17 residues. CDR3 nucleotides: TGCAGCGTTGGCGAGCGGGAGGGTCCTATTAGCACAGATACGCAGTATTTT. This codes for CSVGEREGPISTDTQYF.

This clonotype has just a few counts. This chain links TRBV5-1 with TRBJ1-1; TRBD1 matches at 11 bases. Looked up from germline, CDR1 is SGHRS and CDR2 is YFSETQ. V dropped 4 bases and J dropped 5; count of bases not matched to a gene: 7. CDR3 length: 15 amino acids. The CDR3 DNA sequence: TGCGCCAGCAGCGGAGGACAGGGGGCGCGTACTGAAGCTTTCTTT. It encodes CASSGGQGARTEAFF. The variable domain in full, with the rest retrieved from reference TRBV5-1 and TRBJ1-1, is KAGVTQTPRYLIKTRGQQVTLSCSPISGHRSVSWYQQTPGQGLQFLFEYFSETQRNKGNFPGRFSGRQFSNSRSEMNVSTLELGDSALYLCASSGGQGARTEAFFGQGTRLTVV.

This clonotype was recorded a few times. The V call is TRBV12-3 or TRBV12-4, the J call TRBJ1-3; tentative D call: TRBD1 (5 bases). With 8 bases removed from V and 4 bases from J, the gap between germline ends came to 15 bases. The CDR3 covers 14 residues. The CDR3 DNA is TGTGCCAGCCGCATCAGGGCTTCGGGAAACACCATATATTTT. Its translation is CASRIRASGNTIYF.

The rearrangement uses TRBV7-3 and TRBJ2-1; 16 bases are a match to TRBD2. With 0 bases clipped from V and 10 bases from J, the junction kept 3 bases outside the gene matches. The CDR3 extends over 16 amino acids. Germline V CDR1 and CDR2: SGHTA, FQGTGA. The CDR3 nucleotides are TGTGCCAGCAGCTTAACCCCGGGACTAGCGGGAGGGGAGCAGTTCTTC. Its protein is CASSLTPGLAGGEQFF.

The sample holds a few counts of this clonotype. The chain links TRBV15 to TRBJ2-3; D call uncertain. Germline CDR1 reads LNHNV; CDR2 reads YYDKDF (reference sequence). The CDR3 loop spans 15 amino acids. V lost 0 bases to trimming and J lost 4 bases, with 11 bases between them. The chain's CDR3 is CATSRDRGSPDTQYF. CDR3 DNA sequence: TGTGCCACCAGCAGAGATCGAGGTTCTCCAGATACGCAGTATTTT.

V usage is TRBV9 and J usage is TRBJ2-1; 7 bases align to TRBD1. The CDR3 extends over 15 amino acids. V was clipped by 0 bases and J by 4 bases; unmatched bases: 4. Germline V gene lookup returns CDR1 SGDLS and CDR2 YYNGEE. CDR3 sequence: CASSVGQGVYNEQFF. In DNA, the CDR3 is TGTGCCAGCAGCGTAGGGCAGGGGGTGTACAATGAGCAGTTCTTC.

The CDR3 DNA reads TGCAGCGACGGTCCTAGCACAGATACGCAGTATTTT. This sequence encodes CSDGPSTDTQYF. The gene calls are TRBV29-1 and TRBJ2-3; D not certain. V was trimmed by 7 bases and J by 0 bases, leaving 8 bases between them. The CDR3 has 12 residues. Germline CDR1 is SQVTM and CDR2 is ANQGSEA.

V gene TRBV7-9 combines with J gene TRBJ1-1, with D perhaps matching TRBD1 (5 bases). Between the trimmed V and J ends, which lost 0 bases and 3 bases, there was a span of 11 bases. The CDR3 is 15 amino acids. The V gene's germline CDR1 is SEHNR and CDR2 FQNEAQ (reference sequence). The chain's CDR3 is CASSLALGGDTEAFF. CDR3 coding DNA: TGTGCCAGCAGCTTAGCGCTCGGGGGGGACACTGAAGCTTTCTTT.

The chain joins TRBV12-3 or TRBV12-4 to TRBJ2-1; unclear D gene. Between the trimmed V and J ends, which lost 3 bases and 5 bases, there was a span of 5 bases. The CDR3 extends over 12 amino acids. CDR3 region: CASSLIHNEQFF. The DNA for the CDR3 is TGTGCCAGCAGTTTGATCCACAATGAGCAGTTCTTC.